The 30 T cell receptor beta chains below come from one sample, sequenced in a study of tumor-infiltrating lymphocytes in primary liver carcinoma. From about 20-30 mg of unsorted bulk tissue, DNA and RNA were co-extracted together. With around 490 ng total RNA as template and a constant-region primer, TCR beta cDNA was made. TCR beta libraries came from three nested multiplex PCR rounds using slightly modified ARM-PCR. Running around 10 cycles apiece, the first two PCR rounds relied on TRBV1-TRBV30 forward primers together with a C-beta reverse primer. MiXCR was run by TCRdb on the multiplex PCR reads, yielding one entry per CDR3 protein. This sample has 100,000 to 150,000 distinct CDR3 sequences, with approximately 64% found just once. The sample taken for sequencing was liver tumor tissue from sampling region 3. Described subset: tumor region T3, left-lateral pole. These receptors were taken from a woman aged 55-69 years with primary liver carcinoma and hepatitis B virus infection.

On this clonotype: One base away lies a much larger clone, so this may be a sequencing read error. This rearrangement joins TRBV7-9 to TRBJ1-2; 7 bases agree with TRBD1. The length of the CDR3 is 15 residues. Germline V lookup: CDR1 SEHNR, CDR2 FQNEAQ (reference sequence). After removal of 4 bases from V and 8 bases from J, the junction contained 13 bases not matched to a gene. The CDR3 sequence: CASSWGQWPKQGYTF. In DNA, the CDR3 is TGTGCCAGCAGCTGGGGACAGTGGCCAAAACAAGGCTACACCTTC.

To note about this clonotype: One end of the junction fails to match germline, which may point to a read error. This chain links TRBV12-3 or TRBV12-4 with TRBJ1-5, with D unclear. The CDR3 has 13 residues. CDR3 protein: CASSSTRYQPQHF. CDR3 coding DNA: TGTGCAAGCAGTTCAACCAGGTATCAGCCCCAGCATTTT.

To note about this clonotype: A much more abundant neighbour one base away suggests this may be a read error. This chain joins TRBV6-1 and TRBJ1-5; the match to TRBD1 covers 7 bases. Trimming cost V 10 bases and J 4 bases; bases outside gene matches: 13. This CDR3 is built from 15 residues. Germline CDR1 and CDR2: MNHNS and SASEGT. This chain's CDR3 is CATKGLETGNQPQHF. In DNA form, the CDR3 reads TGTGCCACCAAAGGGTTGGAGACAGGGAATCAGCCCCAGCATTTT.

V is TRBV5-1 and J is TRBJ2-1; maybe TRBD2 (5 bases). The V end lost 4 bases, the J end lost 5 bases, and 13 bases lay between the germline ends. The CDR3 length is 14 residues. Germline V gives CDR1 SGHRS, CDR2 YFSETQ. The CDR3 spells CASSVSGFNNEQFF. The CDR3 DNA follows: TGCGCCAGCAGCGTTTCGGGGTTCAACAATGAGCAGTTCTTC.

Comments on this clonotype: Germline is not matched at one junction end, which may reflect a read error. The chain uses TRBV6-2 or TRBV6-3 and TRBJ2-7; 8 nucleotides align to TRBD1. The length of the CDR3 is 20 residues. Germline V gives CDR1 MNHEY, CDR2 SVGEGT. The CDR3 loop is CASTYLGQGLISGRMAEQYF. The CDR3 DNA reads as TGTGCCAGCACTTACCTTGGACAGGGTTTGATCAGTGGGAGAATGGCCGAGCAGTACTTC.

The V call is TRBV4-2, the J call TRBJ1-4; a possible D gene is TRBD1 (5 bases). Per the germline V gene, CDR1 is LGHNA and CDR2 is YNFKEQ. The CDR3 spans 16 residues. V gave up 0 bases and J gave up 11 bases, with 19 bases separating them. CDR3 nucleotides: TGTGCCAGCAGCCAAGATGGGGGGGTGGTTCTTGATAAACTGTTTTTT. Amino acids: CASSQDGGVVLDKLFF.

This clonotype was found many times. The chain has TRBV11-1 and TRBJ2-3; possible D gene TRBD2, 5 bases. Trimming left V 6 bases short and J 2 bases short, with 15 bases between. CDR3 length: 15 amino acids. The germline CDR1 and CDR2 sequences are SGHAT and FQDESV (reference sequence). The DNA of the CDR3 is TGTGCCAGCAGTCGTTCTTCGGGGTTCACAGATACGCAGTATTTT. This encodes CASSRSSGFTDTQYF.

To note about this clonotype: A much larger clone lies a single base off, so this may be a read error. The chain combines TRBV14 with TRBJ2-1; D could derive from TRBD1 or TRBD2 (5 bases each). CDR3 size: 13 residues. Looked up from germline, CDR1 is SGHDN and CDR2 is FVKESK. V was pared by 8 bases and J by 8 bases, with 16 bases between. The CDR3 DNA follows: TGTGCCAGCCGGGGCCTTACTGGGGATGAGCAGTTCTTC. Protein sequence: CASRGLTGDEQFF.

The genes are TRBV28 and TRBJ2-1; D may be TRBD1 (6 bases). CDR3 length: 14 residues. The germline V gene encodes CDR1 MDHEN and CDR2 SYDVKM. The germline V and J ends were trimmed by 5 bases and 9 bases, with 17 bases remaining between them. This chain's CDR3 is CASSPRVTGIEQFF. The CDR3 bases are TGTGCCAGCAGTCCCCGTGTGACAGGCATTGAGCAGTTCTTC.

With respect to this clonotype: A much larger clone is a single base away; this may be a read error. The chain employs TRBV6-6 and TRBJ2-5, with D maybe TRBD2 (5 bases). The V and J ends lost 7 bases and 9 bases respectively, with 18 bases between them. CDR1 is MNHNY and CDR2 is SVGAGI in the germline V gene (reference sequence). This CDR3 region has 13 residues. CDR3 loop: CASIRPRPEAQYF. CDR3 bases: TGTGCCAGCATAAGGCCTAGGCCGGAGGCCCAGTACTTC.

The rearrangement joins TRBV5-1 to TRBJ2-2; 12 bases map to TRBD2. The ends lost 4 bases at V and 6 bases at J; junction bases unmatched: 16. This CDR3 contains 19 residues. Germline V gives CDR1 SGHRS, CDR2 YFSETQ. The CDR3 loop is CASSTSLTSGSIGPGELFF. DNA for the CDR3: TGCGCCAGCAGCACATCCCTGACTAGCGGGAGCATTGGTCCCGGGGAGCTGTTTTTT.

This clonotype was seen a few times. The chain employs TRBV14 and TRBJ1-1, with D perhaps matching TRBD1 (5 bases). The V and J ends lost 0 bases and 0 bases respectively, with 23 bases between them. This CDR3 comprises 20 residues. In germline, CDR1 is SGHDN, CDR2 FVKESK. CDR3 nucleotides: TGTGCCAGCAGCCAAGACCCAAGATCCCGAAACAGGTACATGAACACTGAAGCTTTCTTT. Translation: CASSQDPRSRNRYMNTEAFF.

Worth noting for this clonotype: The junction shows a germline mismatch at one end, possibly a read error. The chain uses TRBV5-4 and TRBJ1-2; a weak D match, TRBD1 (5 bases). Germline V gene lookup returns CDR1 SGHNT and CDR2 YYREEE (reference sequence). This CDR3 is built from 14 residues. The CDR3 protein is CTSSLARQIYGYTF. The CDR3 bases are TGTACCAGCAGCTTGGCGCGACAGATTTATGGCTACACCTTC.

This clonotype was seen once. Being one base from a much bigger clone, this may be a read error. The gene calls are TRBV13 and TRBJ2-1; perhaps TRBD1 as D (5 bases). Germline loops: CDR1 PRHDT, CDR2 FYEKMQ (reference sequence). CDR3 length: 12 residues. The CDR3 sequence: CACSRRDNEQFF. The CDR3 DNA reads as TGTGCCTGCAGTCGCAGGGACAATGAGCAGTTCTTC.

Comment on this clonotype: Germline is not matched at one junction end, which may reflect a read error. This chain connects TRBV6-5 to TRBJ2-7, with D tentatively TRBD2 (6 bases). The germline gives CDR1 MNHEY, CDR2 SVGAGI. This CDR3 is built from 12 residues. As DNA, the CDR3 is TGTGCCAACACCGGAGGGGCCTACGAACAGTACTTC. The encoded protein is CANTGGAYEQYF.

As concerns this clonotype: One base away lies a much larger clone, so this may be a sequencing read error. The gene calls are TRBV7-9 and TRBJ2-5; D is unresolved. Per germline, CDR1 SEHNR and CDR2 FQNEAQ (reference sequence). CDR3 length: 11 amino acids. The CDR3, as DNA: TGTGTCAGCAGCATGACAGAGACCCAGTACTTC. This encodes CVSSMTETQYF.

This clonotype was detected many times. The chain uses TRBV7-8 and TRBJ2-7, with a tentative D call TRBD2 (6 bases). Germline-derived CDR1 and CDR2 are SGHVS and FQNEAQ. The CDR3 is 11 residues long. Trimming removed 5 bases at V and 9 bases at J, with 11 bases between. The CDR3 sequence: CASSVSSVQYF. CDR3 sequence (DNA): TGTGCCAGCAGCGTCTCTAGCGTGCAGTACTTC.

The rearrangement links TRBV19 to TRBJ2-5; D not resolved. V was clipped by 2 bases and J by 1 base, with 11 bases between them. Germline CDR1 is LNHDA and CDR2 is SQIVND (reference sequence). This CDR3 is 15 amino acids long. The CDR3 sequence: CASSILGEPQETQYF. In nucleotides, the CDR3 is TGTGCCAGTAGTATACTTGGGGAACCCCAAGAGACCCAGTACTTC.

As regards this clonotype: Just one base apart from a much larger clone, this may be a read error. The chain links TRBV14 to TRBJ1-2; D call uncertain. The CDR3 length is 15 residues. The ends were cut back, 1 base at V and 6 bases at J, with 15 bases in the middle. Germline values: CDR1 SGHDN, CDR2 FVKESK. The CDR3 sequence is CASSQGRALGNGYTF. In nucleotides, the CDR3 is TGTGCCAGCAGCCAAGGTCGGGCACTCGGTAATGGCTACACCTTC.

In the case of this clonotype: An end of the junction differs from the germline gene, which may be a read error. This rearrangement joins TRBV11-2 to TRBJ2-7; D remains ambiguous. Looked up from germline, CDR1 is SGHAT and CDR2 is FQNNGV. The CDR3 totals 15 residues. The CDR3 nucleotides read TGTGCCAGTAGCTCGTCGGCAGTGGTACTTGAGGAGCAGTACTTC. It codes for CASSSSAVVLEEQYF.

The CDR3 DNA reads as TGTGCCATCGCCTGGATGGGGGCCTACGAGCAGTACTTC. Translating gives CAIAWMGAYEQYF. The chain couples TRBV28 to TRBJ2-7; possibly TRBD1 or TRBD2 for D (5 bases each). Germline V gene lookup returns CDR1 MDHEN and CDR2 SYDVKM. The CDR3 consists of 13 residues. Trimming stripped 10 bases from V and 2 bases from J, with 15 bases between.

CDR3 nucleotide sequence: TGTGCCACCCTCCCGGCAGGGGAGCTGTTTTTT. Residues: CATLPAGELFF. The chain has TRBV6-1 and TRBJ2-2; D gene ambiguous. The V gene lost 10 bases and the J gene lost 8 bases, with 11 bases spanning the gap. The CDR3 is 11 residues long. Germline CDR1 is MNHNS and CDR2 is SASEGT.

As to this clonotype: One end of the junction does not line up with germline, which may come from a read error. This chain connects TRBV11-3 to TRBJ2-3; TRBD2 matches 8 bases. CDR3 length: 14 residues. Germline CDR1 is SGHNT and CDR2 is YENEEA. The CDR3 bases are TGTATCAGCAGCTTCAGGACTAGCACAGATACGCAGTGTTTT. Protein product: CISSFRTSTDTQCF.

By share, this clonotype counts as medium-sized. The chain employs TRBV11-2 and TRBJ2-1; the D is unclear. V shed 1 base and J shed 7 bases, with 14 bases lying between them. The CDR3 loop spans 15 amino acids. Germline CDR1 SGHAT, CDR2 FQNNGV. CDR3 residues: CASSLGDTAGNEQFF. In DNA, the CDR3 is TGTGCCAGCAGCTTAGGAGACACCGCTGGGAATGAGCAGTTCTTC.

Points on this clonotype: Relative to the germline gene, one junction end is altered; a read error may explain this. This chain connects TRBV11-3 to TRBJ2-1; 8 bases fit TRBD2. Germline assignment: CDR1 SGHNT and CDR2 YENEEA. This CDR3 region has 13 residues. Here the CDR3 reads CASSAGGYNEQIF. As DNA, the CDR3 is TGTGCCAGCAGTGCGGGGGGCTACAATGAACAGATCTTC.

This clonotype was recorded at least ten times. CDR3 coding DNA: TGCGCCAGCAGGGAGAGCAACTATGGCTACACCTTC. This gives the protein CASRESNYGYTF. V usage is TRBV5-1 and J usage is TRBJ1-2; D is unresolved. Per the germline V gene, CDR1 is SGHRS and CDR2 is YFSETQ. The V and J ends lost 5 bases and 2 bases respectively, with 7 bases between them. The CDR3 spans 12 residues.

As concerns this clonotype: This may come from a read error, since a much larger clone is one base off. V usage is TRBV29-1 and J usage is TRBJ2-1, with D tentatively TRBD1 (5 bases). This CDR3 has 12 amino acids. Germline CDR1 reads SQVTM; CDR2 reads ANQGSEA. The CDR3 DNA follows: TGCAGTTCGGCCAAGGCAGGGTATGAGCAGTTCTTC. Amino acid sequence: CSSAKAGYEQFF.

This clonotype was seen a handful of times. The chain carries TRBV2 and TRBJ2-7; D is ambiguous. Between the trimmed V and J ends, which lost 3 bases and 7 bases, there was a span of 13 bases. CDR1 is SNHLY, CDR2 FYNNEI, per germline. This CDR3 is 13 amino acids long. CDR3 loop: CASSDDQKREQYF. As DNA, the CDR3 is TGTGCCAGCAGTGACGACCAAAAGAGGGAGCAGTACTTC.

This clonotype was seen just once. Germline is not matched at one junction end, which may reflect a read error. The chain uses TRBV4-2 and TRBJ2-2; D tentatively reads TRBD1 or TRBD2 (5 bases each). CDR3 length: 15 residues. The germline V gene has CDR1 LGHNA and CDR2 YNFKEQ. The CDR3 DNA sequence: TGTACCAGCAGCCAAGTCGGTGGGGGAGCCGTGGAGCTGTTTTTT. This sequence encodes CTSSQVGGGAVELFF.

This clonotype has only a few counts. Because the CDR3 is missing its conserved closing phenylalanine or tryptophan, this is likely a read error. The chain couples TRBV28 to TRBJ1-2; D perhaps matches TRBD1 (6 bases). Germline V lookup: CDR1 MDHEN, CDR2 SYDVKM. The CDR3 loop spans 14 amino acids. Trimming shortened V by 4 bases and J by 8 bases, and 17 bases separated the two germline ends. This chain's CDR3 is CASSSEGGAQGYTL. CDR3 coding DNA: TGTGCCAGCAGTTCCGAAGGGGGGGCGCAGGGCTACACCCTC.